This T cell receptor beta chain was identified in a study of beta chain features in type 1 diabetes. At the level of the study: Healthy donors, compared against patients, showed similar age, gender and cell yields. All of the samples together had 107,917,701 sorted cells examined.

In the case of this clone: No antigen is known for it. The sample has other DNA sequences that encode this CDR3 too.

General study results and limits: Across patients, naive, central memory and Treg TCRB repertoires exhibited apparently greater similarity than was observed across healthy donors. Type 1 diabetes patients showed a moderate but significant shortening of TCRB CDR3s in all four CD4+ subsets.

Once sorted, every population was more than 98% pure. Reverse transcribing all isolated RNA meant expressed TCRB transcripts were sequenced. Only in-frame clones appear in the TCRdb table, and some are missing; sequencing was by immunoSEQ multiplex PCR. The table records roughly 290,000 clones, 15% of them present only once. The clonotype comes from a man younger than 35 with type 1 diabetes. Sequencing used naive CD4+ T cells from blood.

This CDR3 is CASSLRLAGSYEQYF. DNA of the CDR3: TGTGCCAGCAGCTTGCGACTAGCGGGGTCCTACGAGCAGTACTTC. The chain joins TRBV7-2 to TRBJ2-7, with TRBD2 matching 11 bases. Germline lookup yields CDR1 SGHTA and CDR2 FQGNSA. The CDR3 runs 15 residues. V trimming: 3 bases; J trimming: 1 base; junction bases outside the gene matches: 2.